The clone carrying this TCR beta chain was observed a handful of times. This record belongs to a study of patients and donors after allogeneic stem cell transplantation. The germline V gene has CDR1 MNHEY and CDR2 SMNVEV (reference sequence). The CDR3 runs to 11 residues. Trimming cost V 5 bases and J 11 bases, with 10 bases left between them. TCRdb independently ran MiXCR on the RT-PCR reads; one entry per CDR3 protein. The sample lists approximately 210,000 distinct CDR3 sequences, around two fifths seen once, with around 35% in the top ten. The gene calls are TRBV27 and TRBJ2-4; D possibly corresponds to TRBD2 (5 bases). The material sequenced was blood, either unsorted or a sorted T cell fraction (not recorded which). This clonotype originated in a human donor who was either an allogeneic HSCT recipient or a stem cell or donor lymphocyte infusion donor (not recorded which). It is not recorded whose cells these are; they may come from a transplant donor. CDR3 amino acids: CASSDRGFQYF. CDR3 bases: TGTGCCAGCAGTGACCGGGGTTTTCAGTACTTC.